The source of this TCR beta chain is a study of T cells in Graves' hyperthyroidism and ophthalmopathy. Researchers took RNA transcripts and amplified the TCR beta CDR3 regions from them. Researchers ran a first-round RT-PCR on the TCR CDR3 using the HTBI primer set. TCRdb re-analysed the multiplex PCR reads in MiXCR, keeping a single row per CDR3 protein. The sample lists about 640,000 distinct CDR3 sequences, around 21% occurring once. Findings of the study overall: Separation of ophthalmopathy from stable hyperthyroidism was achieved by a 13 V-J model.

This clonotype was detected only a few times. Its antigen remains unknown. The TCR was taken from a man aged 25 to 45 with Graves' ophthalmopathy. The material sequenced was blood.

Here the CDR3 reads CASSALGPRGTGELFF. In DNA, the CDR3 is TGTGCCAGCAGCGCCCTGGGGCCCCGGGGCACCGGGGAGCTGTTTTTT. The gene calls are TRBV6-1 and TRBJ2-2; D may correspond to TRBD1 or TRBD2 (5 bases each). Germline lookup yields CDR1 MNHNS and CDR2 SASEGT. This CDR3 comprises 16 residues. Trimming pared 6 bases from V and 4 bases from J, leaving 18 bases between.